The T cell receptor (beta chain) described here comes from a study of blood T cell repertoires in COVID-19. Looking at the study overall: Samples taken during acute and convalescent COVID-19 were collected in the United States, Italy and Spain. From T cells, B-cell-depleted T cells, or PBMCs came the material, which was cDNA or gDNA.

Methods used by the authors: Amplified reference gene primers provided the basis for estimating nucleated cell counts. Assay used: immunoSEQ multiplex PCR; TCRdb lists only in-frame clones, some missing. D and trimming were read from the DNA, whereas the V and J calls and clone size are those reported in that table. This table has approximately 74,000 clones, approximately 78% appearing once. The V and J ends lost 3 bases and 9 bases, in that order; junction bases with no gene match: 4. This CDR3 is built from 12 residues. Germline V lookup: CDR1 MGHDK, CDR2 SYGVNS. This clonotype was sampled from a woman of 80 years or more with active or convalescent COVID-19. The sample consisted of peripheral blood. The V gene is TRBV25-1, the J gene TRBJ1-1, with 7 bases identical to TRBD1. Written as DNA, the CDR3 is TGTGCCAGCAGTGAGACAGGGCGAAAAGCTTTCTTT. This translates into CASSETGRKAFF.